The present T cell receptor beta chain was sequenced within a study of OX40 agonist ivuxolimab in advanced cancers. Details on this clone: Antigen unknown.

Study conclusions and caveats: Which antigen the expanded peripheral T cells recognized is unknown.

Assay: immunoSEQ multiplex PCR; the TCRdb copy retains only in-frame clones and omits some. The sample carries 100,000 to 150,000 clones, roughly 92% recorded once. Germline values: CDR1 SGHRS, CDR2 YFSETQ. The CDR3 contains 16 residues. Trimming cost V 4 bases and J 5 bases; bases outside gene matches: 10. The receptor comes from an adult with an advanced solid tumor such as melanoma, head and neck, liver or kidney cancer. The chain links TRBV5-1 to TRBJ2-3; 10 bases are shared with TRBD1. The specimen was CD4+ or CD8+ T cells sorted from blood, collected in a trial of the OX40 agonist ivuxolimab. This CDR3 reads CASSIGGTGDVDTQYF. The CDR3 nucleotides read TGCGCCAGCAGCATTGGAGGGACAGGGGATGTAGATACGCAGTATTTT. Full variable domain (rest looked up from reference TRBV5-1 and TRBJ2-3): KAGVTQTPRYLIKTRGQQVTLSCSPISGHRSVSWYQQTPGQGLQFLFEYFSETQRNKGNFPGRFSGRQFSNSRSEMNVSTLELGDSALYLCASSIGGTGDVDTQYFGPGTRLTVL.